A single sample gave rise to the 26 T cell receptor beta chains below, sequenced in a study of blood T cell repertoires in COVID-19. The table came from immunoSEQ multiplex PCR; TCRdb's copy has only in-frame clones and leaves some out. Of around 150,000 clones in the sample, roughly 84% were seen once. The sample consisted of peripheral blood. All receptors derive from a woman aged 45-60 years in a cohort sampled during active or convalescent COVID-19.

This chain uses TRBV28 with TRBJ1-1, with D tentatively TRBD1 (6 bases). CDR3 length: 9 amino acids. Deletions cut 10 bases from V and 8 bases from J, with 8 bases between. The germline V gene has CDR1 MDHEN and CDR2 SYDVKM. The CDR3 is CATGQEAFF. The CDR3 nucleotides read TGTGCCACCGGACAGGAAGCTTTCTTT. The full variable domain, in which reference TRBV28 and TRBJ1-1 provide the parts outside the CDR3, is DVKVTQSSRYLVKRTGEKVFLECVQDMDHENMFWYRQDPGLGLRLIYFSYDVKMKEKGDIPEGYSVSREKKERFSLILESASTNQTSMYLCATGQEAFFGQGTRLTVV.

The J gene is TRBJ2-2, the V gene TRBV12-3 or TRBV12-4; D remains unclear. This CDR3 comprises 13 residues. The V gene lost 7 bases and the J gene lost 2 bases, with 8 bases spanning the gap. CDR3 coding DNA: TGTGCCAGCACCGGCGGAAACACCGGGGAGCTGTTTTTT. As protein: CASTGGNTGELFF.

V is TRBV5-1 and J is TRBJ1-2; 7 bases fit TRBD1. CDR3 length: 14 amino acids. Trimming cost V 4 bases and J 7 bases; bases outside gene matches: 10. CDR1 is SGHRS and CDR2 is YFSETQ in the germline V gene. This CDR3 reads CASSAGQVDRGYTF. The CDR3 coding sequence is TGCGCCAGCAGCGCCGGACAGGTGGATCGTGGCTACACCTTC.

The V call is TRBV7-2, the J call TRBJ2-7; 11 bases map to TRBD2. In germline, CDR1 is SGHTA, CDR2 FQGNSA. This CDR3 is built from 16 residues. V was pared by 5 bases and J by 3 bases, with 9 bases of the junction left unmatched. The CDR3 nucleotides read TGTGCCAGCAGCACCCAAGTAGCGGGGGGGTTCTACGAGCAGTACTTC. It encodes CASSTQVAGGFYEQYF.

This sequence joins TRBV20-1 and TRBJ1-2; D not resolved. The germline gives CDR1 DFQATT, CDR2 SNEGSKA (reference sequence). The CDR3 runs 11 residues. V dropped 6 bases and J dropped 4 bases, with 9 bases sitting between them. CDR3 residues: CSAQEGYGYTF. CDR3 nucleotides: TGCAGTGCCCAGGAGGGCTATGGCTACACCTTC.

The chain employs TRBV12-3 or TRBV12-4 and TRBJ1-1; TRBD1 matches 7 bases. With 5 bases clipped from V and 6 bases from J, the junction kept 3 bases outside the gene matches. This CDR3 has 12 residues. CDR3 bases: TGTGCCAGCAGTCCGGACAGGCCTGAAGCTTTCTTT. It yields the protein CASSPDRPEAFF.

The chain recombines TRBV7-9 with TRBJ1-3, with TRBD1 identical over 8 bases. The CDR3 runs 15 residues. Losses at the gene ends were 5 bases for V and 2 bases for J; bases not matched to a gene: 5. Germline CDR1 and CDR2: SEHNR and FQNEAQ (reference sequence). CDR3 DNA: TGTGCCAGCAGCGCCCGGACAGGGCCTGGAAACACCATATATTTT. Its translation is CASSARTGPGNTIYF.

V usage is TRBV19 and J usage is TRBJ1-6; D gene uncertain. This CDR3 region has 15 residues. Per the germline V gene, CDR1 is LNHDA and CDR2 is SQIVND (reference sequence). Trimming shortened V by 7 bases and J by 8 bases, and 18 bases separated the two germline ends. The CDR3 is CASTAGWAADSPLHF. The CDR3 bases are TGTGCCAGTACGGCGGGTTGGGCAGCCGATTCACCCCTCCACTTT.

This clone has a single count. This CDR3 reads CASSYFWAGGGDEQFF. The CDR3 bases are TGTGCCAGCAGTTACTTCTGGGCGGGGGGAGGCGATGAGCAGTTCTTC. The V call is TRBV6-5, the J call TRBJ2-1, with 8 bases matching TRBD2. V lost 1 base and J lost 8; bases outside the gene matches: 10. The germline gives CDR1 MNHEY, CDR2 SVGAGI. The CDR3 spans 16 residues.

The V call is TRBV5-4, the J call TRBJ2-7, with 8 positions matching TRBD2. This CDR3 is 16 amino acids long. In germline, CDR1 is SGHNT, CDR2 YYREEE (reference sequence). V shed 1 base, J shed 3 bases, and the junction held 9 bases outside the gene matches. The CDR3 DNA sequence: TGTGCCAGCAGCTTGAGGACGGGGGGGCACTTCTACGAGCAGTACTTC. This translates into CASSLRTGGHFYEQYF.

The chain uses TRBV18 and TRBJ1-4; weak D call: TRBD1 (5 bases). Germline values: CDR1 KGHSH, CDR2 LQKENI. V was clipped by 6 bases and J by 4 bases, with 18 bases between them. The CDR3 length is 16 residues. The CDR3 bases are TGTGCCAGCTCGCCTCTAGACAGCCAACTTAATGAAAAACTGTTTTTT. Protein product: CASSPLDSQLNEKLFF.

The chain uses TRBV5-1 and TRBJ2-5; the D gene is possibly TRBD1 (6 bases). Trimming stripped 4 bases from V and 3 bases from J, with 13 bases between. The CDR3 has 14 residues. The V gene's germline CDR1 is SGHRS and CDR2 YFSETQ. The CDR3 region is CASSRGQPEETQYF. Here the CDR3 DNA reads TGCGCCAGCAGCCGCGGACAGCCCGAAGAGACCCAGTACTTC.

A few counts support this clone. The rearrangement links TRBV18 to TRBJ1-2, with TRBD1 matching 10 bases. V lost 5 bases, J lost 10 bases, and 10 bases stayed unmatched. The CDR3 length is 14 residues. Germline values: CDR1 KGHSH, CDR2 LQKENI. CDR3: CASSSGTGVVYYTF. In nucleotides, the CDR3 is TGTGCCAGCTCATCAGGGACAGGGGTAGTATACTACACCTTC.

This rearrangement joins TRBV6-6 to TRBJ1-2; TRBD1 might be the D (6 bases). V lost 5 bases, J lost 7 bases, and 20 bases lay in between. This CDR3 region has 15 residues. Germline lookup yields CDR1 MNHNY and CDR2 SVGAGI (reference sequence). The CDR3 nucleotides read TGTGCCAGCAGTCTTGGAATAACAGGGCGGGTTGGCTACACCTTC. It codes for CASSLGITGRVGYTF.

This clone has a single count. The chain carries TRBV15 and TRBJ1-5; perhaps TRBD1 as D (6 bases). This CDR3 has 13 amino acids. The V end was cut by 8 bases, the J end by 3 bases, with 11 bases between. Germline lookup yields CDR1 LNHNV and CDR2 YYDKDF (reference sequence). The CDR3 is CATRGQSNQPQHF. The CDR3 DNA reads as TGTGCCACCCGCGGACAGTCCAATCAGCCCCAGCATTTT.

This clone was observed at least ten times. The chain employs TRBV28 and TRBJ1-6; tentatively, D is TRBD1 (6 bases). The V end lost 5 bases, the J end lost 8 bases, and 19 bases lay between the germline ends. Germline V lookup: CDR1 MDHEN, CDR2 SYDVKM. The CDR3 has 16 amino acids. CDR3 residues: CASSPIRTESYSPLHF. In DNA form, the CDR3 reads TGTGCCAGCAGTCCCATCAGGACAGAATCTTATTCACCCCTCCACTTT.

The chain uses TRBV24-1 and TRBJ1-2; D gene uncertain. The CDR3 consists of 16 residues. Germline CDR1 KGHDR, CDR2 SFDVKD. Deletions cut 0 bases from V and 3 bases from J, with 13 bases between. The CDR3 DNA is TGTGCCACCAGTGATTTGAGGTCTGGCGGGGACTATGGCTACACCTTC. It yields the protein CATSDLRSGGDYGYTF.

The rearrangement uses TRBV6-5 and TRBJ1-5; D unclear. V lost 0 bases, J lost 0 bases, and 6 bases lay in between. There are 15 residues in the CDR3. In germline, CDR1 is MNHEY, CDR2 SVGAGI. The CDR3 reads CASSYSGSSNQPQHF. CDR3 sequence (DNA): TGTGCCAGCAGTTACTCCGGGTCTAGCAATCAGCCCCAGCATTTT.

The chain couples TRBV6-1 to TRBJ2-7; 8 nucleotides line up with TRBD2. Germline V gene sequence: CDR1 MNHNS, CDR2 SASEGT. V trimming: 3 bases; J trimming: 5 bases; junction bases outside the gene matches: 12. The CDR3 has 16 residues. CDR3 protein: CASSENPGTRSHEQYF. The CDR3 bases are TGTGCCAGCAGTGAGAACCCTGGGACTAGGTCCCACGAGCAGTACTTC.

The V gene is TRBV2, the J gene TRBJ2-1; a possible D gene is TRBD1 (7 bases). The V gene lost 6 bases and the J gene lost 10 bases, with 16 bases spanning the gap. This CDR3 has 13 amino acids. Looked up from germline, CDR1 is SNHLY and CDR2 is FYNNEI. The CDR3 DNA reads as TGTGCCAGCAGGGCAGGGGGGCACGGCGAGCAGTTCTTC. Translated, it gives CASRAGGHGEQFF.

The J gene is TRBJ1-2, the V gene TRBV6-5; TRBD1 aligns across 7 bases. This CDR3 spans 13 amino acids. The junction had 6 bases not matched to a gene; V was cut back by 6 bases and J by 5 bases. Germline V lookup: CDR1 MNHEY, CDR2 SVGAGI. The CDR3 protein is CASSPTGRYGYTF. The CDR3 DNA sequence: TGTGCCAGCAGCCCGACAGGGAGGTATGGCTACACCTTC.

This rearrangement joins TRBV6-1 to TRBJ1-5; D call uncertain. The CDR3 consists of 16 residues. From germline, CDR1 is MNHNS and CDR2 SASEGT. Trimming removed 2 bases at V and 2 bases at J, with 13 bases between. CDR3 DNA: TGTGCCAGCAGTGAAACCCCGAAAGCGGGCAATCAGCCCCAGCATTTT. Protein sequence: CASSETPKAGNQPQHF.

This sequence joins TRBV7-6 and TRBJ1-5; 7 nucleotides line up with TRBD1. The CDR3 is 15 residues long. V trimming: 1 base; J trimming: 1 base; junction bases outside the gene matches: 1. Germline loops: CDR1 SGHVS, CDR2 FNYEAQ. The CDR3 here is CASSLGQGSNQPQHF. The CDR3 DNA is TGTGCCAGCAGCTTAGGACAGGGCAGCAATCAGCCCCAGCATTTT.

In DNA, the CDR3 is TGTGCCAGCAGGCCCGGAGCCTGGGACATTCAGTACTTC. It is translated as CASRPGAWDIQYF. The rearrangement joins TRBV11-2 to TRBJ2-4; D not certain. Germline V gene data show CDR1 as SGHAT and CDR2 as FQNNGV. With 6 bases removed from V and 8 bases from J, the gap between germline ends came to 14 bases. This CDR3 comprises 13 residues.

The V gene is TRBV9, the J gene TRBJ2-1; weak D call: TRBD2 (6 bases). V was trimmed by 5 bases and J by 4 bases, leaving 16 bases between them. This CDR3 spans 15 amino acids. CDR1 is SGDLS and CDR2 is YYNGEE in the germline V gene. CDR3 nucleotides: TGTGCCAGCAGTAAGGATAGCGGTGGGTACAATGAGCAGTTCTTC. Its translation: CASSKDSGGYNEQFF.

This rearrangement joins TRBV7-8 to TRBJ1-3, with D unresolved. CDR3 length: 15 residues. Deletions cut 0 bases from V and 4 bases from J, with 10 bases between. Germline CDR1 SGHVS, CDR2 FQNEAQ. This CDR3 is CASSLARGQGNTIYF. DNA of the CDR3: TGTGCCAGCAGCTTAGCCCGCGGCCAGGGAAACACCATATATTTT.